The 30 T cell receptor beta chains reported below all come from one sample, sequenced in a study of blood T cell repertoires in COVID-19. Here immunoSEQ multiplex PCR was the method, and the copy in TCRdb shows in-frame clones only, minus some. The table shows 40,000 or so clones, with 80% to 90% occurring only once. Sequenced sample: peripheral blood. The source of these receptors is a man aged 35-49 years with active COVID-19.

V and J are TRBV28 and TRBJ2-4; D gene uncertain. This CDR3 comprises 17 residues. Germline V lookup: CDR1 MDHEN, CDR2 SYDVKM. The V gene lost 1 base and the J gene lost 4 bases, with 17 bases spanning the gap. The CDR3 sequence is CASSLSLEYGRKNIQYF. CDR3 nucleotide sequence: TGTGCCAGCAGTTTATCCTTGGAGTATGGCAGAAAAAACATTCAGTACTTC.

This rearrangement joins TRBV2 to TRBJ1-6, with no clear D. The V end lost 8 bases, the J end lost 12 bases, and 17 bases lay between the germline ends. This CDR3 comprises 13 residues. Germline V gene sequence: CDR1 SNHLY, CDR2 FYNNEI. The CDR3 sequence: CASRAMAGVPLHF. The CDR3 nucleotides read TGTGCCAGCCGGGCGATGGCGGGCGTACCCCTCCACTTT.

V gene TRBV27 combines with J gene TRBJ1-1, with TRBD1 matching 7 bases. Germline V lookup: CDR1 MNHEY, CDR2 SMNVEV (reference sequence). CDR3 length: 14 amino acids. The junction had 5 bases not matched to a gene; V was cut back by 2 bases and J by 5 bases. This CDR3 reads CASSLRGGSTEAFF. In DNA form, the CDR3 reads TGTGCCAGCAGTTTACGAGGGGGCTCGACTGAAGCTTTCTTT.

The chain's CDR3 is CASSTHRLGGSYEQYF. The CDR3 DNA follows: TGTGCCAGTAGTACCCACCGCCTGGGGGGGTCCTACGAGCAGTACTTC. This rearrangement joins TRBV19 to TRBJ2-7, with 7 bases matching TRBD2. J gave up 1 base and V 4 bases, and 10 bases lay outside the gene matches. The CDR3 is made up of 16 amino acids. Germline V CDR1 and CDR2: LNHDA, SQIVND (reference sequence).

This chain joins TRBV27 and TRBJ2-7; D possibly corresponds to TRBD2 (5 bases). CDR1 is MNHEY, CDR2 SMNVEV, per germline (reference sequence). V lost 5 bases and J lost 4, with 9 bases in between. This CDR3 is 12 amino acids long. This CDR3 is CASSGSRYEQYF. As DNA, the CDR3 is TGTGCCAGCAGTGGGAGCCGGTACGAGCAGTACTTC.

The V call is TRBV6-5, the J call TRBJ2-5; D not resolved. Germline CDR1 MNHEY, CDR2 SVGAGI. V gave up 6 bases and J gave up 3 bases, with 14 bases separating them. There are 14 residues in the CDR3. CDR3 in amino acids: CASSADPREETQYF. The CDR3 coding sequence is TGTGCCAGCAGCGCCGACCCCCGGGAAGAGACCCAGTACTTC.

The chain recombines TRBV5-1 with TRBJ1-6, with TRBD1 identical over 7 bases. Germline CDR1 is SGHRS and CDR2 is YFSETQ. J lost 0 bases, V lost 4 bases, and 4 bases had no gene match. This CDR3 is 16 amino acids long. The CDR3 DNA is TGCGCCAGCAGCCCGACAGGGAGCTCCTATAATTCACCCCTCCACTTT. This codes for CASSPTGSSYNSPLHF.

The chain is built from TRBV4-2 and TRBJ1-6; 9 nucleotides align to TRBD1. The V gene's germline CDR1 is LGHNA and CDR2 YNFKEQ. The ends lost 1 base at V and 8 bases at J; junction bases unmatched: 3. The CDR3 is made up of 15 amino acids. CDR3 residues: CASSQGGQGYSPLHF. The CDR3 nucleotides read TGTGCCAGCAGCCAAGGGGGACAGGGTTATTCACCCCTCCACTTT.

The genes are TRBV5-5 and TRBJ2-3; TRBD2 agrees at 10 bases. Per the germline V gene, CDR1 is SGHKS and CDR2 is YYEKEE (reference sequence). Trimming took 0 bases from V and 5 from J; bases not matched to a gene: 6. CDR3 length equals 16 residues. The CDR3 bases are TGTGCCAGCAGCTTGGGGCTAGCGGGAGAAATAGATACGCAGTATTTT. It is translated as CASSLGLAGEIDTQYF.

V gene TRBV18 combines with J gene TRBJ1-6, with D tentatively TRBD1 (5 bases). CDR3 size: 15 residues. Trimming removed 1 base at V and 7 bases at J, with 11 bases between. Germline V lookup: CDR1 KGHSH, CDR2 LQKENI. This chain's CDR3 is CASSPRRGDNSPLHF. The CDR3 nucleotides read TGTGCCAGCTCACCACGGCGGGGGGACAATTCACCCCTCCACTTT.

This CDR3 reads CASSVLWGQGTGELFF. For the CDR3, the DNA is TGTGCCAGCAGCGTGTTGTGGGGACAGGGAACCGGGGAGCTGTTTTTT. V and J are TRBV9 and TRBJ2-2; TRBD1 aligns across 9 bases. The trim removed 2 bases at V and 5 bases at J, leaving 7 bases unmatched. This CDR3 has 16 residues. Germline values: CDR1 SGDLS, CDR2 YYNGEE.

V gene TRBV2 combines with J gene TRBJ2-3, with 8 nucleotides matching TRBD2. After removal of 3 bases from V and 3 bases from J, the junction contained 8 bases not matched to a gene. From germline, CDR1 is SNHLY and CDR2 FYNNEI. This CDR3 has 16 residues. CDR3 sequence (DNA): TGTGCCAGCAGTGATCGAAGCGGGAGAGTAACAGATACGCAGTATTTT. This translates into CASSDRSGRVTDTQYF.

CDR3 amino acids: CASSPGQGGTGELFF. For the CDR3, the DNA is TGCGCCAGCAGCCCCGGACAGGGCGGCACCGGGGAGCTGTTTTTT. This chain joins TRBV5-1 and TRBJ2-2; 8 bases fit TRBD1. This CDR3 is 15 amino acids long. Germline V gene lookup returns CDR1 SGHRS and CDR2 YFSETQ. The junction had 6 bases not matched to a gene; V was cut back by 4 bases and J by 4 bases.

This chain joins TRBV6-1 and TRBJ2-2; 13 bases align to TRBD2. CDR3 length: 17 amino acids. V was clipped by 4 bases and J by 1 base; unmatched bases: 3. The germline V gene has CDR1 MNHNS and CDR2 SASEGT. CDR3: CASSGLAGGLNTGELFF. CDR3 nucleotides: TGTGCCAGCAGTGGACTAGCGGGAGGCCTGAACACCGGGGAGCTGTTTTTT.

The V and J genes are TRBV27 and TRBJ1-6; D gene ambiguous. The CDR3 totals 15 residues. V was cut by 2 bases and J by 5 bases, with 10 bases left in between. In germline, CDR1 is MNHEY, CDR2 SMNVEV (reference sequence). The CDR3 DNA is TGTGCCAGCAGTTTAGGAGGACCTAATAATTCACCCCTCCACTTT. Its translation is CASSLGGPNNSPLHF.

The rearrangement uses TRBV10-3 and TRBJ1-6; D may be TRBD1 (6 bases). V shed 2 bases and J shed 7 bases, with 9 bases lying between them. The CDR3 loop spans 14 amino acids. Germline assignment: CDR1 ENHRY and CDR2 SYGVKD. This CDR3 reads CAISEGQGNSPLHF. The CDR3 region has the DNA TGTGCCATCAGTGAGGGGCAGGGGAATTCACCCCTCCACTTT.

V usage is TRBV5-1 and J usage is TRBJ2-1; D call uncertain. Trimming took off 1 base at V and 15 bases at J, with 14 bases between the two ends. The germline gives CDR1 SGHRS, CDR2 YFSETQ. The CDR3 length is 12 residues. The chain's CDR3 is CASSLSAERWFF. The DNA for the CDR3 is TGCGCCAGCAGCTTGAGCGCCGAGAGATGGTTCTTC.

The V call is TRBV6-5, the J call TRBJ2-7; tentative D call: TRBD1 (6 bases). This CDR3 has 15 residues. V shed 6 bases and J shed 0 bases, with 15 bases lying between them. CDR1 and CDR2 (germline): MNHEY, SVGAGI. CDR3 residues: CASRNARDTSYEQYF. Written as DNA, the CDR3 is TGTGCCAGCAGAAACGCCCGGGACACCTCCTACGAGCAGTACTTC.

V usage is TRBV19 and J usage is TRBJ2-5; 9 nucleotides match TRBD2. Trimming removed 7 bases from V and 3 bases from J; junction bases left unmatched: 15. CDR1 is LNHDA and CDR2 is SQIVND in the germline V gene (reference sequence). The CDR3 length is 17 residues. The CDR3 protein is CASTSRAASGVEETQYF. The CDR3 region has the DNA TGTGCCAGTACCTCCAGGGCGGCTAGCGGGGTGGAAGAGACCCAGTACTTC.

CDR3 nucleotide sequence: TGTGCAAGTCGCTTACCCGGACAGGGCTCTGGAAACACCATATATTTT. It encodes CASRLPGQGSGNTIYF. This sequence joins TRBV12-2 and TRBJ1-3; the table names TRBD1, a call not compared with the DNA. TRBV12-2 is classified as a pseudogene. The CDR3 has 16 residues.

The gene calls are TRBV28 and TRBJ2-1, with D possibly matching TRBD2 (5 bases). Germline V lookup: CDR1 MDHEN, CDR2 SYDVKM. This CDR3 spans 14 amino acids. Deletions cut 6 bases from V and 4 bases from J, with 13 bases between. The CDR3 DNA reads TGTGCCAGCAGCAGCTCGACTATATACAATGAGCAGTTCTTC. This codes for CASSSSTIYNEQFF.

This sequence joins TRBV5-1 and TRBJ1-6, with D possibly TRBD1 on 5 matching bases. The CDR3 totals 15 residues. V lost 2 bases and J lost 7, with 13 bases in between. Germline V gene data show CDR1 as SGHRS and CDR2 as YFSETQ. CDR3 bases: TGCGCCAGCAGCTTCAAGGGGCAGATCAATTCACCCCTCCACTTT. It yields the protein CASSFKGQINSPLHF.

J is TRBJ2-6 and V is TRBV15, with D possibly matching TRBD2 (5 bases). V was trimmed by 0 bases and J by 0 bases, leaving 15 bases between them. CDR1 is LNHNV and CDR2 is YYDKDF in the germline V gene (reference sequence). The CDR3 is 19 residues long. CDR3: CATSRELRVESSGANVLTF. CDR3 DNA sequence: TGTGCCACCAGCAGAGAGTTGAGGGTCGAAAGCTCTGGGGCCAACGTCCTGACTTTC. The full variable domain, with the rest looked up from reference TRBV15 and TRBJ2-6, is DAMVIQNPRYQVTQFGKPVTLSCSQTLNHNVMYWYQQKSSQAPKLLFHYYDKDFNNEADTPDNFQSRRPNTSFCFLDIRSPGLGDTAMYLCATSRELRVESSGANVLTFGAGSRLTVL.

The chain is built from TRBV29-1 and TRBJ2-7; 11 bases align to TRBD2. The CDR3 spans 14 residues. The germline V gene encodes CDR1 SQVTM and CDR2 ANQGSEA. V shed 4 bases and J 3 bases; nucleotides not matched to a gene: 5. Here the CDR3 DNA reads TGCAGCGTTGCCCCGACTAGCGGGAACTACGAGCAGTACTTC. Residues: CSVAPTSGNYEQYF.

The chain joins TRBV9 to TRBJ2-2; D remains unclear. The CDR3 sequence is 16 residues long. V lost 4 bases to trimming and J lost 4 bases, with 17 bases between them. From germline, CDR1 is SGDLS and CDR2 YYNGEE. The CDR3: CASSPHPTSATGELFF. The CDR3 bases are TGTGCCAGCAGCCCACACCCTACAAGCGCCACCGGGGAGCTGTTTTTT.

This clone was detected only once. This sequence joins TRBV3-1 (or the pseudogene TRBV3-2) and TRBJ2-7; 7 nucleotides line up with TRBD2. Germline-derived CDR1 and CDR2 are LGHDT and YNNKEL (reference sequence). Trimming at V came to 3 bases and at J to 4 bases, leaving 6 bases not matched to a gene. The CDR3 contains 14 residues. CDR3 region: CASSQRGRAYEQYF. CDR3 DNA: TGTGCCAGCAGCCAGAGAGGGAGGGCGTACGAGCAGTACTTC.

The chain has TRBV12-3 or TRBV12-4 and TRBJ2-5; maybe TRBD2 (7 bases). The CDR3 contains 13 residues. Trimming removed 2 bases at V and 4 bases at J, with 8 bases between. Here the CDR3 reads CASSLRGGETQYF. The CDR3 nucleotides are TGTGCCAGCAGTTTAAGGGGGGGAGAGACCCAGTACTTC.

The rearrangement uses TRBV12-3 or TRBV12-4 and TRBJ2-7, with 9 bases matching TRBD2. Losses at the gene ends were 3 bases for V and 5 bases for J; bases not matched to a gene: 2. The CDR3 runs to 13 residues. The CDR3 coding sequence is TGTGCCAGCAGTTTTAGCGGGAGAAACGAGCAGTACTTC. It codes for CASSFSGRNEQYF.

V and J are TRBV9 and TRBJ1-2; TRBD1 matches at 9 bases. The CDR3 is 19 residues long. The ends lost 3 bases at V and 8 bases at J; junction bases unmatched: 23. Germline CDR1 is SGDLS and CDR2 is YYNGEE. CDR3 sequence reads: CASSAHTPGQGLVSGGYTF. The CDR3 coding sequence is TGTGCCAGCAGCGCTCACACCCCGGGACAGGGTTTAGTATCAGGAGGCTACACCTTC.

The V call is TRBV5-1, the J call TRBJ1-2; 7 bases are a match to TRBD1. In germline, CDR1 is SGHRS, CDR2 YFSETQ. Losses at the gene ends were 3 bases for V and 6 bases for J; bases not matched to a gene: 14. The CDR3 is 16 residues long. CDR3 residues: CASSSSGHLQGDGYTF. The CDR3 bases are TGCGCCAGCAGCTCATCGGGACACCTTCAGGGGGATGGCTACACCTTC.